The 21 T cell receptor beta chains below all came from one sample that was sequenced in a study of response to subunit inactivated influenza vaccine. TCRdb itself ran the RT-PCR reads through MiXCR, one entry per CDR3 protein. The table includes 610,000 or so distinct CDR3 sequences, around 15% detected once. The sample here was PBMCs from blood, taken 11 to 12 days after vaccination. These receptors were obtained from a man aged 50 to 60 who received an inactivated influenza vaccine.

The chain employs TRBV3-1 and TRBJ2-1; D unclear. Germline V lookup: CDR1 LGHDT, CDR2 YNNKEL (reference sequence). The CDR3 is 16 residues long. The germline V and J ends were trimmed by 4 bases and 8 bases, with 21 bases remaining between them. The DNA for the CDR3 is TGTGCCAGCAGCCTAGACGTGGGATTCCGGTTAGATGAGCAGTTCTTC. It specifies CASSLDVGFRLDEQFF.

The sample holds a few counts of this clonotype. The chain is built from TRBV5-6 and TRBJ2-1; 10 bases map to TRBD2. The germline CDR1 and CDR2 sequences are SGHDT and YYEEEE. The CDR3 covers 18 residues. Germline trimming cut 3 bases from V and 8 bases from J; bases unmatched to any gene: 17. CDR3 nucleotide sequence: TGTGCCAGCAGCTCGCCCACCGTTCTAGCGGGAGATAGAGATGAGCAGTTCTTC. It is translated as CASSSPTVLAGDRDEQFF.

This clonotype was detected a few times. The rearrangement links TRBV4-1 to TRBJ1-5; D not certain. The CDR3 has 18 amino acids. CDR1 MGHRA and CDR2 YSYEKL come from the germline V gene. Trimming removed 1 base from V and 4 bases from J, with 20 bases in between. CDR3 protein: CASSQGYQRRTLNQPQHF. CDR3 coding DNA: TGCGCCAGCAGCCAAGGGTATCAGAGGAGGACTCTGAATCAGCCCCAGCATTTT.

Here the CDR3 reads CASSSRTPLDRTDTQYF. For the CDR3, the DNA is TGTGCCAGCAGCTCCCGCACACCACTTGATCGCACAGATACGCAGTATTTT. V and J are TRBV7-8 and TRBJ2-3; D call uncertain. Trimming took 4 bases from V and 1 from J, leaving 18 bases between them. Per the germline V gene, CDR1 is SGHVS and CDR2 is FQNEAQ. This CDR3 contains 17 residues.

This clonotype was seen a handful of times. The chain combines TRBV12-3 or TRBV12-4 with TRBJ2-3; D unclear. This CDR3 region has 14 residues. Deletions cut 5 bases from V and 6 bases from J, with 15 bases between. The CDR3 sequence is CASSPGLIGDTQYF. DNA of the CDR3: TGTGCCAGCAGTCCTGGATTAATCGGGGATACGCAGTATTTT.

The chain combines TRBV30 with TRBJ1-4; D call uncertain. Germline CDR1 is GTSNPN and CDR2 is SVGIG (reference sequence). The CDR3 covers 12 residues. The V and J ends lost 3 bases and 8 bases respectively, with 10 bases between them. The CDR3: CAWRPYKEKLFF. DNA of the CDR3: TGTGCCTGGAGACCCTACAAAGAAAAACTGTTTTTT.

The sample holds many counts of this clonotype. This rearrangement joins TRBV4-1 to TRBJ1-5; D is unclear. Germline assignment: CDR1 MGHRA and CDR2 YSYEKL. V was trimmed by 0 bases and J by 2 bases, leaving 11 bases between them. This CDR3 has 16 residues. The CDR3 loop is CASSQDLGFRNQPQHF. The DNA of the CDR3 is TGCGCCAGCAGCCAAGATCTAGGTTTTCGCAATCAGCCCCAGCATTTT.

This clonotype was detected ten times or more. V usage is TRBV6-5 and J usage is TRBJ2-7, with a possible D match to TRBD1 (6 bases). V was trimmed by 4 bases and J by 4 bases, leaving 17 bases between them. The CDR3 consists of 15 residues. Germline CDR1 MNHEY, CDR2 SVGAGI. CDR3 residues: CASSSPGTSLYEQYF. For the CDR3, the DNA is TGTGCCAGCAGTTCCCCCGGGACATCTCTTTACGAGCAGTACTTC.

This clonotype has a handful of counts. The chain uses TRBV29-1 and TRBJ2-1; possible D gene TRBD2, 6 bases. The V and J ends lost 6 bases and 0 bases respectively, with 12 bases between them. Germline V lookup: CDR1 SQVTM, CDR2 ANQGSEA. The CDR3 loop spans 14 amino acids. The DNA for the CDR3 is TGCAGCGTCAACGCGGGGTACTCCTACAATGAGCAGTTCTTC. Residues: CSVNAGYSYNEQFF.

This clonotype was detected only a few times. The gene calls are TRBV4-1 and TRBJ2-7; 14 positions match TRBD2. CDR3 length equals 19 residues. The V gene's germline CDR1 is MGHRA and CDR2 YSYEKL. J lost 0 bases, V lost 2 bases, and 9 bases had no gene match. The CDR3 DNA sequence: TGCGCCAGCAGCCAAAGGACTAGCGGGGGGCCCATAAGCTCCTACGAGCAGTACTTC. Encoded protein: CASSQRTSGGPISSYEQYF.

V is TRBV5-1 and J is TRBJ2-1, with D possibly called TRBD1 or TRBD2 (5 bases each). Between the trimmed V and J ends, which lost 3 bases and 3 bases, there was a span of 13 bases. Germline V gene data show CDR1 as SGHRS and CDR2 as YFSETQ. The CDR3 is made up of 15 amino acids. This chain's CDR3 is CASSSGQANYNEQFF. The CDR3 DNA reads as TGCGCCAGCAGCTCGGGGCAGGCAAACTACAATGAGCAGTTCTTC.

The chain carries TRBV11-2 and TRBJ2-1; TRBD2 agrees at 11 bases. The CDR3 totals 16 residues. Germline V gives CDR1 SGHAT, CDR2 FQNNGV. V was pared by 9 bases and J by 4 bases, with 11 bases of the junction left unmatched. CDR3: CASSGRALNYYNEQFF. The CDR3 DNA is TGTGCCAGTAGCGGGAGGGCCCTAAATTATTACAATGAGCAGTTCTTC.

In this sample, this clonotype turned up a few times. V gene TRBV5-1 combines with J gene TRBJ2-7, with 11 bases matching TRBD1. The junction had 6 bases not matched to a gene; V was cut back by 2 bases and J by 5 bases. Per the germline V gene, CDR1 is SGHRS and CDR2 is YFSETQ. The CDR3 runs 15 residues. CDR3 DNA sequence: TGCGCCAGCAGCTTCTCCGGGACAGGGGGACACGAGCAGTACTTC. Amino acids: CASSFSGTGGHEQYF. The variable domain in full, with the rest retrieved from reference TRBV5-1 and TRBJ2-7, is KAGVTQTPRYLIKTRGQQVTLSCSPISGHRSVSWYQQTPGQGLQFLFEYFSETQRNKGNFPGRFSGRQFSNSRSEMNVSTLELGDSALYLCASSFSGTGGHEQYFGPGTRLTVT.

V is TRBV4-3 and J is TRBJ2-7, with D perhaps TRBD2 (5 bases). Germline CDR1 is LGHNA and CDR2 is YSLEER. The CDR3 sequence is 15 residues long. V was pared by 0 bases and J by 2 bases, with 11 bases between. The CDR3 region is CASSQETTSPYEQYF. CDR3 nucleotides: TGCGCCAGCAGCCAAGAGACTACCAGTCCCTACGAGCAGTACTTC.

This clonotype has more than one count but fewer than ten. V and J are TRBV10-3 and TRBJ1-6; no clear D gene. The germline V gene has CDR1 ENHRY and CDR2 SYGVKD. The germline V and J ends were trimmed by 6 bases and 7 bases, with 10 bases remaining between them. The CDR3 consists of 13 residues. In DNA, the CDR3 is TGTGCCATCAGCGGACCGCCGAATTCACCCCTCCACTTT. Encoded protein: CAISGPPNSPLHF.

This clonotype was recorded a few times. This chain links TRBV6-5 with TRBJ1-6; perhaps TRBD1 as D (5 bases). Germline lookup yields CDR1 MNHEY and CDR2 SVGAGI. The CDR3 extends over 17 amino acids. Trimming stripped 1 base from V and 8 bases from J, with 18 bases between. The CDR3 nucleotides read TGTGCCAGCAGTTACTTGGCCCCCGGAGACAGTCATTCACCCCTCCACTTT. This gives the protein CASSYLAPGDSHSPLHF.

Ten or more counts support this clonotype. V is TRBV7-8 and J is TRBJ2-5; a possible D gene is TRBD1 (5 bases). The length of the CDR3 is 12 residues. V lost 0 bases and J 9 bases, leaving 8 bases between the germline ends. Germline CDR1 reads SGHVS; CDR2 reads FQNEAQ. The CDR3 coding sequence is TGTGCCAGCAGCTTAGCGCTACAGGCCCAGTACTTC. It encodes CASSLALQAQYF.

This clonotype has only a few counts. The V call is TRBV12-3 or TRBV12-4, the J call TRBJ1-2, with 8 bases aligning to TRBD1. CDR3 length: 14 amino acids. Unmatched junction bases numbered 8, after V lost 3 bases and J lost 8 bases. Here the CDR3 DNA reads TGTGCCAGCAGTTTTCAGGGGGCCGGGGGAGGCTACACCTTC. Protein product: CASSFQGAGGGYTF.

This clonotype was detected ten times or more. V gene TRBV7-2 combines with J gene TRBJ2-3; the D gene is possibly TRBD1 (6 bases). This CDR3 is built from 17 residues. V lost 3 bases to trimming and J lost 5 bases, with 21 bases between them. From germline, CDR1 is SGHTA and CDR2 FQGNSA. The CDR3 DNA follows: TGTGCCAGCAGCTTGCGCAGGGGTTTCGAGTCGGGAGATACGCAGTATTTT. Translating it yields CASSLRRGFESGDTQYF.

V and J are TRBV4-1 and TRBJ2-3; D possibly corresponds to TRBD2 (5 bases). The V and J ends lost 8 bases and 0 bases respectively, with 12 bases between them. CDR1 MGHRA and CDR2 YSYEKL come from the germline V gene. CDR3 size: 14 residues. As DNA, the CDR3 is TGCGCCAGCCGGAGGATCCTTAGCACAGATACGCAGTATTTT. This translates into CASRRILSTDTQYF.

The chain has TRBV6-5 and TRBJ2-2; D not certain. This CDR3 comprises 16 residues. CDR1 and CDR2 from the germline V gene are MNHEY and SVGAGI. The V end was cut by 0 bases, the J end by 0 bases, with 8 bases between. The CDR3 region has the DNA TGTGCCAGCAGTTACTCACCAGCGCCGAACACCGGGGAGCTGTTTTTT. Translated: CASSYSPAPNTGELFF.